This TCR beta chain was identified during a study of Graves' ophthalmopathy and Graves' hyperthyroidism. This clonotype came up a few times. Germline loops: CDR1 SEHNR, CDR2 FQNEAQ (reference sequence). CDR3 size: 14 residues. Trimming stripped 4 bases from V and 6 bases from J, with 15 bases between. RNA transcripts were the template, and TCR beta CDR3 regions were amplified from them. Second-round multiplex PCR came after a first-round RT-PCR that employed HTBI primers. Each CDR3 protein is one row after TCRdb ran MiXCR on the multiplex PCR reads. The sample contains 240,000 or so distinct CDR3 sequences, 45% of which appear only once.

Sequenced input: peripheral blood. The rearrangement uses TRBV7-9 and TRBJ1-2; D may be TRBD1 (5 bases). This sequence originates from an adult man with Graves' ophthalmopathy. The CDR3, as DNA: TGTGCCAGCAGCTCCAGCGGGACCACGAATGGCTACACCTTC. Amino acids: CASSSSGTTNGYTF.